This entry describes one T cell receptor beta chain. Other DNA sequences of this sample code for an identical CDR3. The data were obtained in a study of CD8+ T cells in alopecia areata. The ends were cut back, 0 bases at V and 3 bases at J, with 13 bases in the middle. The CDR3 contains 15 residues. Germline V CDR1 and CDR2: SGHRS, YFSETQ. RNA was extracted and reverse transcribed into cDNA as the sequencing template. Produced via immunoSEQ multiplex PCR; TCRdb's table is partial and in-frame only. The table lists 130,000 to 150,000 clones, about four fifths of them singletons. This sample's treatment: oral pan-JAK inhibitor, 5-10 mg twice daily.

The clonotype comes from a human donor with alopecia areata. Source: CD8+ T cells sorted from blood, taken at week 4, from a patient treated with tofacitinib. The chain has TRBV5-1 and TRBJ2-7; D possibly corresponds to TRBD1 (7 bases). The CDR3 DNA reads TGCGCCAGCAGCTTGGCAGGGGGGCTCTTCTACGAGCAGTACTTC. Its translation is CASSLAGGLFYEQYF. Variable domain in full (rest from reference TRBV5-1 and TRBJ2-7): KAGVTQTPRYLIKTRGQQVTLSCSPISGHRSVSWYQQTPGQGLQFLFEYFSETQRNKGNFPGRFSGRQFSNSRSEMNVSTLELGDSALYLCASSLAGGLFYEQYFGPGTRLTVT.